Following are 5 T cell receptor beta chains from one sample sequenced in a study of CD8+ T cells in alopecia areata. Investigators isolated RNA and reverse transcribed it into cDNA to act as the sequencing template. Repertoires were generated with immunoSEQ multiplex PCR, while TCRdb's copy carries only in-frame clones and drops some. The sample includes some 170,000 clones, about 54% of them seen just once. Treatment given: oral pan-JAK inhibitor, 5-10 mg twice daily. The sample here was CD4+ T cells sorted from blood, taken at approximately week 55, from a patient treated with tofacitinib. The receptors were gathered from a human donor with alopecia areata.

This chain joins TRBV7-6 and TRBJ2-2, with TRBD2 matching 8 bases. This CDR3 contains 17 residues. V gave up 1 base and J gave up 3 bases; unmatched junction bases: 7. Germline values: CDR1 SGHVS, CDR2 FNYEAQ. This CDR3 is CASSLEVAGFYTGELFF. The CDR3 coding sequence is TGTGCCAGCAGCTTAGAGGTAGCGGGGTTCTACACCGGGGAGCTGTTTTTT.

J is TRBJ2-7 and V is TRBV5-1; 7 positions agree with TRBD1. The junction had 10 bases not matched to a gene; V was cut back by 8 bases and J by 2 bases. Per germline, CDR1 SGHRS and CDR2 YFSETQ. The CDR3 totals 14 residues. CDR3 sequence: CASRTGTDTYEQYF. Here the CDR3 DNA reads TGCGCCAGTAGAACCGGGACAGACACCTACGAGCAGTACTTC.

In this sample, this clone turned up a few times. This chain joins TRBV23-1 and TRBJ2-7; 7 bases line up with TRBD1. TRBV23-1 is labeled an ORF, and its function is uncertain. This CDR3 has 14 amino acids. V gave up 2 bases and J gave up 0 bases; unmatched junction bases: 1. DNA for the CDR3: TGCGCCAGCAGTCAAGGGACAGTCTCCTACGAGCAGTACTTC. Its protein product is CASSQGTVSYEQYF.

In DNA, the CDR3 is TGTGCCAGCAGTACCCTCTCTGGGGCCAACGTCCTGACTTTC. This gives the protein CASSTLSGANVLTF. The chain recombines TRBV6-6 with TRBJ2-6; D remains ambiguous. This CDR3 is built from 14 residues. CDR1 and CDR2 from the germline V gene are MNHNY and SVGAGI (reference sequence). Trimming removed 5 bases from V and 0 bases from J, with 5 bases in between.

The V gene is TRBV5-1, the J gene TRBJ1-2; D gene ambiguous. Trimming shortened V by 2 bases and J by 3 bases, and 11 bases separated the two germline ends. Germline CDR1 SGHRS, CDR2 YFSETQ. The CDR3 totals 14 residues. CDR3 nucleotide sequence: TGCGCCAGCAGCTTCCGGGGAGCGGACTATGGCTACACCTTC. Its protein is CASSFRGADYGYTF.